Sequencing of this T cell receptor (beta chain) was carried out in a study of pediatric ulcerative colitis. Study-level information: Disease was pancolitis in several and left-sided in two, histology-confirmed. Study results and caveats: A couple of rectal CDR3 clonotypes occurred in all ulcerative colitis patients. Acute severe colitis showed lower rectal diversity from clonal expansions. A couple of patients' blood samples yielded substantially fewer templates.

Profiled with immunoSEQ multiplex PCR; TCRdb holds only in-frame clones, not every one. The sample holds about 64,000 clones, approximately 87% seen once. Remarks on this clone: Its antigen is still unknown.

This CDR3 has 16 residues. CDR1 and CDR2 from the germline V gene are LNHNV and YYDKDF (reference sequence). Trimming removed 0 bases at V and 6 bases at J, with 16 bases between. Material for sequencing was blood. This chain joins TRBV15 and TRBJ2-3; D is unresolved. The source is a boy between 10 and 17 years old with severe ulcerative colitis. The CDR3 sequence: CATSRDLSLAEDTQYF. CDR3 sequence (DNA): TGTGCCACCAGCAGAGATTTGTCCTTGGCGGAGGATACGCAGTATTTT.